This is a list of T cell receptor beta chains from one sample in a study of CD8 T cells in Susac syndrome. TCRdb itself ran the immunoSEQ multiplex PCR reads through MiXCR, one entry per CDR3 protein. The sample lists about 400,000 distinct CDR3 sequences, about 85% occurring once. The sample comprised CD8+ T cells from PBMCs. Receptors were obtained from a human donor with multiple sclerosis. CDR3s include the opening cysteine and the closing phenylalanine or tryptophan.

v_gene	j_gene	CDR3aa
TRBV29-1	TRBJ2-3	CSVEDPRGSGGPQADTQYF
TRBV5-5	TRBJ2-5	CASSLDWGETQYF
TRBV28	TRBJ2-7	CATLGAVPFEQYF
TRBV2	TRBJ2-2	CASSPLAGGGFAGELFF
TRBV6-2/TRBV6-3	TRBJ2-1	CASSPKLLRREIDEQFF
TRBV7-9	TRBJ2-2	CASSLAGATGELFF
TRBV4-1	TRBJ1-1	CASSPSSTTNTEAFF
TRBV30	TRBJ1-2	CAYGTGADYGYTF
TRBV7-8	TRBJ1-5	CASSHQGTVSNQPQHF
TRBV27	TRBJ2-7	CASSLSPGTSEQYF
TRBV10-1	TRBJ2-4	CASSGGRGDIQYF
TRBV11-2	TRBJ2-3	CASSWDREYPDTQYF
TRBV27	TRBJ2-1	CASSFSGNGYNEQFF
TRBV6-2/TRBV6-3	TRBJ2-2	CASSLSPYTGELFF
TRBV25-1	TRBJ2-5	CASSEGAGQETQYF
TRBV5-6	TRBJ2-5	CASRPGLQETQYF
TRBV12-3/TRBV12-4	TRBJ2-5	CASSLSGGETQYF
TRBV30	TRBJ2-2	CAWSSGITGELFF
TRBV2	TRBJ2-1	CASSVVTSYNEQFF
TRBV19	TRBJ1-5	CASRPFQNSNQPQHF
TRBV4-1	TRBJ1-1	CASSLQTNTEAFF
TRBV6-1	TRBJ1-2	CASSEAATEYGYTF
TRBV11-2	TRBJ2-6	CASSLDGAAPSGANVLTF
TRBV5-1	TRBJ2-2	CASSLDRVLTGELFF
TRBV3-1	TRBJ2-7	CASSQEASGRPPYEQYF
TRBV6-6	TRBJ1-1	CASTDVEDTEAFF
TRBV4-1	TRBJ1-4	CASSLVTGLNEKLFF
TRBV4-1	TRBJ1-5	CASSRYGASRGSNQPQHF
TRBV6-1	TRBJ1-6	CASSEVKHNNSPLHF
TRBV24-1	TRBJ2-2	CATSDLSGELFF
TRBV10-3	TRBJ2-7	CAISISGSSSYEQYF
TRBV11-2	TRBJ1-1	CASSLVAGGGTEAFF
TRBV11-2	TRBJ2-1	CASSLREDEQFF
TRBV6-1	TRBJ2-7	CASTIPEGGFYEQYF
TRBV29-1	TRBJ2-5	CSVEPPGETQYF
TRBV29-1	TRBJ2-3	CSVDRPGWATDTQYF
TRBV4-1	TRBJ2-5	CASSQVQGSQETQYF
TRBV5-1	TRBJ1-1	CASSIQGGQNTEAFF
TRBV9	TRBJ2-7	CASSVGQRSYEQYF
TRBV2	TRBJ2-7	CASSEWQGRYEQYF